These 17 T cell receptor beta chains were sequenced from one sample in a study of OX40 agonist ivuxolimab in advanced cancers. The library was generated by the immunoSEQ multiplex PCR assay. The table was pulled from immuneACCESS by TCRdb, which kept in-frame rearrangements only. Such tables lose some clones; where checked, under half of the loss comes from unresolved V genes, and the rest has no known cause. Present in this sample are approximately 58,000 clones, 88% of which were seen just once. Of the sample, around 3.2% is held by the ten largest clones. Sample: CD4+ or CD8+ T cells sorted from blood, taken in a trial of the OX40 agonist ivuxolimab. Receptors originate from an adult with an advanced solid tumor such as melanoma, head and neck, liver or kidney cancer.

The rearrangement uses TRBV19 and TRBJ2-7; 7 positions match TRBD2. V was clipped by 5 bases and J by 5 bases; unmatched bases: 15. In germline, CDR1 is LNHDA, CDR2 SQIVND (reference sequence). The CDR3 is 16 residues long. CDR3 coding DNA: TGTGCCAGTAGTCCAAGATCTAGCGGCGCCTACCACGAGCAGTACTTC. As protein: CASSPRSSGAYHEQYF.

This chain connects TRBV7-9 to TRBJ2-2; D uncertain. The CDR3 runs to 14 residues. Trimming pared 3 bases from V and 2 bases from J, leaving 7 bases between. Germline lookup yields CDR1 SEHNR and CDR2 FQNEAQ (reference sequence). DNA of the CDR3: TGTGCCAGCAGCTTGGGTTTAAACACCGGGGAGCTGTTTTTT. It encodes CASSLGLNTGELFF.

This clone was recorded once. The chain combines TRBV7-2 with TRBJ1-4; D is unresolved. Germline assignment: CDR1 SGHTA and CDR2 FQGNSA. CDR3 size: 12 residues. Trimming shortened V by 5 bases and J by 11 bases, and 12 bases separated the two germline ends. The CDR3 region has the DNA TGTGCCAGCAGCCTAGGCTGGGCGAAACTGTTTTTT. Translated, it gives CASSLGWAKLFF.

The chain links TRBV6-6 to TRBJ2-7; D perhaps matches TRBD2 (7 bases). Germline CDR1 reads MNHNY; CDR2 reads SVGAGI (reference sequence). The CDR3 runs 13 residues. V shed 5 bases and J shed 7 bases, with 15 bases lying between them. Here the CDR3 reads CASSRSRGGEQYF. Written as DNA, the CDR3 is TGTGCCAGCAGTCGGAGCAGGGGAGGGGAGCAGTACTTC.

The chain employs TRBV6-1 and TRBJ1-2, with 8 bases lining up with TRBD1. J lost 4 bases, V lost 0 bases, and 4 bases had no gene match. The CDR3 extends over 15 amino acids. Germline V gene data show CDR1 as MNHNS and CDR2 as SASEGT. CDR3 region: CASSEAWQGAYGYTF. CDR3 in DNA: TGTGCCAGCAGTGAAGCGTGGCAGGGGGCCTATGGCTACACCTTC.

On this clone: Relative to the germline gene, one junction end is altered; a read error may explain this. V and J are TRBV5-6 and TRBJ2-2, with 7 positions matching TRBD1. Germline CDR1 reads SGHDT; CDR2 reads YYEEEE. The CDR3 loop spans 14 amino acids. CDR3 bases: TGTGCCAGCAGGTTGGGACAGTCCACCGGGGAGCTGTTTTTT. This encodes CASRLGQSTGELFF.

This clone was counted a few times. The chain is built from TRBV19 and TRBJ1-1; D is perhaps TRBD1 (6 bases). Trimming took off 5 bases at V and 6 bases at J, with 19 bases between the two ends. Germline values: CDR1 LNHDA, CDR2 SQIVND (reference sequence). The CDR3 sequence is 15 residues long. CDR3 protein: CASSLSGAGRPEAFF. The CDR3 coding sequence is TGTGCCAGTAGTCTCTCGGGGGCAGGGCGCCCTGAAGCTTTCTTT.

This clone was recorded once. The V and J genes are TRBV5-1 and TRBJ2-3, with 8 bases fitting TRBD2. V shed 2 bases and J 2 bases; nucleotides not matched to a gene: 4. Germline CDR1 reads SGHRS; CDR2 reads YFSETQ. CDR3 length: 15 amino acids. Here the CDR3 DNA reads TGCGCCAGCAGCTTAAGCGGGGGACCCACAGATACGCAGTATTTT. It yields the protein CASSLSGGPTDTQYF.

J is TRBJ2-5 and V is TRBV7-9, with D perhaps matching TRBD1 (6 bases). With 8 bases removed from V and 5 bases from J, the gap between germline ends came to 9 bases. Germline V gene sequence: CDR1 SEHNR, CDR2 FQNEAQ (reference sequence). The CDR3 runs to 11 residues. CDR3 loop: CASHQGETQYF. DNA of the CDR3: TGTGCCAGCCACCAGGGGGAGACCCAGTACTTC.

The V and J genes are TRBV5-6 and TRBJ1-1; D gene uncertain. V lost 3 bases, J lost 0 bases, and 15 bases lay in between. The CDR3 runs 16 residues. Germline CDR1 is SGHDT and CDR2 is YYEEEE. CDR3: CASSSTFMILNTEAFF. CDR3 DNA: TGTGCCAGCAGCTCAACCTTTATGATCCTGAACACTGAAGCTTTCTTT.

This clone is a singleton in its sample. The chain has TRBV28 and TRBJ1-2; D remains ambiguous. The CDR3 runs to 12 residues. CDR1 and CDR2 (germline): MDHEN, SYDVKM. Trimming took off 6 bases at V and 0 bases at J, with 5 bases between the two ends. CDR3 in DNA: TGTGCCAGCAGCACATCTAACTATGGCTACACCTTC. As protein: CASSTSNYGYTF.

This clone occurred a few times. The chain uses TRBV2 and TRBJ1-1; D is unresolved. Germline CDR1 and CDR2: SNHLY and FYNNEI. This CDR3 is built from 11 residues. The V and J ends lost 5 bases and 4 bases respectively, with 5 bases between them. CDR3 residues: CASSRGTEAFF. The CDR3 nucleotides are TGTGCCAGCAGTCGGGGCACTGAAGCTTTCTTT. The full variable domain, with the rest looked up from reference TRBV2 and TRBJ1-1, is EPEVTQTPSHQVTQMGQEVILRCVPISNHLYFYWYRQILGQKVEFLVSFYNNEISEKSEIFDDQFSVERPDGSNFTLKIRSTKLEDSAMYFCASSRGTEAFFGQGTRLTVV.

The chain employs TRBV19 and TRBJ1-6; the D is unclear. Trimming pared 6 bases from V and 6 bases from J, leaving 15 bases between. The germline CDR1 and CDR2 sequences are LNHDA and SQIVND (reference sequence). The CDR3 length is 15 residues. The DNA for the CDR3 is TGTGCCAGTAGCCCAGACTACCAACCTAATTCACCCCTCCACTTT. The encoded protein is CASSPDYQPNSPLHF.

This clone was observed a few times. This chain connects TRBV5-4 to TRBJ2-1, with D tentatively TRBD1 or TRBD2 (5 bases each). The CDR3 totals 12 residues. Germline CDR1 reads SGHNT; CDR2 reads YYREEE (reference sequence). Trimming left V 5 bases short and J 12 bases short, with 15 bases between. CDR3 in amino acids: CASSWDHKTQFF. The CDR3 DNA sequence: TGTGCCAGCAGTTGGGACCACAAGACGCAGTTCTTC.

The chain has TRBV10-3 and TRBJ1-2, with TRBD1 matching 9 bases. After removal of 0 bases from V and 7 bases from J, the junction contained 3 bases not matched to a gene. The CDR3 is made up of 14 amino acids. The V gene's germline CDR1 is ENHRY and CDR2 SYGVKD. The CDR3 nucleotides read TGTGCCATCAGTGAGTCGTGGACAGGGGTTGGCTACACCTTC. As protein: CAISESWTGVGYTF.

This clone appeared a single time. V and J are TRBV5-4 and TRBJ2-3; no clear D. The V end lost 2 bases, the J end lost 0 bases, and 4 bases lay between the germline ends. The germline V gene has CDR1 SGHNT and CDR2 YYREEE (reference sequence). The CDR3 loop spans 13 amino acids. The CDR3 region has the DNA TGTGCCAGCAGCTTTTCTAGCACAGATACGCAGTATTTT. This sequence encodes CASSFSSTDTQYF.

The chain joins TRBV30 to TRBJ1-1; 8 nucleotides line up with TRBD1. Germline CDR1 GTSNPN, CDR2 SVGIG (reference sequence). The CDR3 has 13 amino acids. Trimming took 3 bases from V and 5 from J; bases not matched to a gene: 5. CDR3 bases: TGTGCCTGGAGCTCCGACAGGGGAACTGAAGCTTTCTTT. Translation gives CAWSSDRGTEAFF.